This entry lists 19 T cell receptor beta chains sequenced from one sample in a study of blood T cells in healthy people across ages. Then a second PCR, running about 7 to 11 cycles, was carried out with a sample-barcoded 5' primer and a J-beta primer mix. TCRdb ran MiXCR on the 5' RACE reads and lists one entry per CDR3 protein. The table records around 850,000 distinct CDR3 sequences, about 34% of them present only once. The sequenced material came from blood. All receptors derive from a man aged 18 to 30 in good health.

The table lists this clonotype with a few counts. This chain connects TRBV5-1 to TRBJ2-7; 9 bases map to TRBD1. CDR1 is SGHRS and CDR2 is YFSETQ in the germline V gene. CDR3 length equals 15 residues. Trimming took 4 bases from V and 5 from J; bases not matched to a gene: 10. The CDR3 loop reads CASSIGTGYIDEQYF. For the CDR3, the DNA is TGCGCCAGCAGCATTGGGACAGGGTATATCGACGAGCAGTACTTC.

This clonotype showed up just once. The V gene is TRBV5-1, the J gene TRBJ2-1; 11 bases align to TRBD2. CDR1 and CDR2 from the germline V gene are SGHRS and YFSETQ. This CDR3 is built from 18 residues. The trim removed 0 bases at V and 2 bases at J, leaving 7 bases unmatched. CDR3: CASSLGKLAGDTYNEQFF. The CDR3 bases are TGCGCCAGCAGCTTGGGAAAACTAGCGGGGGACACCTACAATGAGCAGTTCTTC.

The DNA for the CDR3 is TGTGCCACCAGCGAGGACAGGGTGAACACCGGGGAGCTGTTTTTT. The encoded protein is CATSEDRVNTGELFF. The rearrangement joins TRBV15 to TRBJ2-2; 8 bases fit TRBD1. V dropped 5 bases and J dropped 1; count of bases not matched to a gene: 3. The CDR3 has 15 residues. Germline V gene data show CDR1 as LNHNV and CDR2 as YYDKDF (reference sequence).

This clonotype was counted between two and nine times. The chain carries TRBV4-3 and TRBJ1-1; TRBD1 is a possible D gene (5 bases). The CDR3 has 15 residues. CDR1 LGHNA and CDR2 YSLEER come from the germline V gene. V lost 1 base to trimming and J lost 1 base, with 10 bases between them. The CDR3 loop reads CASSQAGGKNTEAFF. The CDR3 DNA reads TGCGCCAGCAGCCAAGCCGGGGGTAAGAACACTGAAGCTTTCTTT.

V gene TRBV7-8 combines with J gene TRBJ1-2; 11 nucleotides match TRBD1. CDR1 is SGHVS, CDR2 FQNEAQ, per germline. Germline trimming cut 5 bases from V and 3 bases from J; bases unmatched to any gene: 11. The CDR3 is 17 residues long. CDR3 sequence: CASSPGQGAKVYYGYTF. CDR3 sequence (DNA): TGTGCCAGCAGCCCCGGACAGGGGGCTAAGGTCTACTATGGCTACACCTTC.

This clonotype was observed a few times. V is TRBV7-2 and J is TRBJ2-4; D is uncertain. The better agreement between TRBJ2-5 and the DNA end casts doubt on the J call. Germline CDR1 SGHTA, CDR2 FQGNSA. The CDR3 sequence is 13 residues long. The CDR3 loop reads CASSISARETQYF. CDR3 sequence (DNA): TGTGCCAGCAGCATTTCCGCTAGGGAGACCCAGTACTTC.

Here the CDR3 reads CSARGADGKLFF. The CDR3 bases are TGCAGTGCTAGGGGGGCGGATGGAAAACTGTTTTTT. The chain is built from TRBV20-1 and TRBJ1-4, with D perhaps TRBD1 (6 bases). This CDR3 is 12 amino acids long. Germline CDR1 reads DFQATT; CDR2 reads SNEGSKA (reference sequence). V was cut by 3 bases and J by 10 bases, with 12 bases left in between.

This clonotype was counted a few times. The rearrangement uses TRBV5-1 and TRBJ2-3; D gene uncertain. The length of the CDR3 is 17 residues. Germline V gene sequence: CDR1 SGHRS, CDR2 YFSETQ. Between the trimmed V and J ends, which lost 1 base and 0 bases, there was a span of 15 bases. CDR3: CASSLLVGGTSTDTQYF. CDR3 DNA sequence: TGCGCCAGCAGCTTGTTGGTGGGCGGAACTAGCACAGATACGCAGTATTTT.

This clonotype was seen a few times. The chain joins TRBV4-3 to TRBJ1-4; 7 bases are a match to TRBD1. J lost 3 bases, V lost 3 bases, and 7 bases had no gene match. Germline CDR1 and CDR2: LGHNA and YSLEER. This CDR3 contains 16 residues. The CDR3 spells CASSQGQGEPNEKLFF. As DNA, the CDR3 is TGCGCCAGCAGCCAGGGGCAGGGGGAGCCTAATGAAAAACTGTTTTTT.

This chain joins TRBV20-1 and TRBJ1-4, with a tentative D call TRBD1 (5 bases). Germline assignment: CDR1 DFQATT and CDR2 SNEGSKA (reference sequence). The ends were cut back, 5 bases at V and 8 bases at J, with 15 bases in the middle. The CDR3 is made up of 13 amino acids. The DNA of the CDR3 is TGCAGTGCTGCGGGGGGGTTCTCCGAAAAACTGTTTTTT. As protein: CSAAGGFSEKLFF.

This chain connects TRBV7-3 to TRBJ2-5; 8 bases match TRBD2. Germline loops: CDR1 SGHTA, CDR2 FQGTGA. The CDR3 is made up of 13 amino acids. With 6 bases clipped from V and 5 bases from J, the junction kept 5 bases outside the gene matches. CDR3 amino acids: CASSREGMETQYF. The CDR3 DNA is TGTGCCAGCAGTCGGGAGGGCATGGAGACCCAGTACTTC. Supplemented by reference TRBV7-3 and TRBJ2-5, the full variable domain reads GAGVSQTPSNKVTEKGKYVELRCDPISGHTALYWYRQSLGQGPEFLIYFQGTGAADDSGLPNDRFFAVRPEGSVSTLKIQRTERGDSAVYLCASSREGMETQYFGPGTRLLVL.

V and J are TRBV25-1 and TRBJ2-5, with TRBD2 identical over 14 bases. In germline, CDR1 is MGHDK, CDR2 SYGVNS. Trimming at V came to 8 bases and at J to 0 bases, leaving 5 bases not matched to a gene. The CDR3 spans 16 residues. The CDR3 DNA is TGTGCCAGCGGGGGACTAGCGGGGGAGTACCAAGAGACCCAGTACTTC. Translation gives CASGGLAGEYQETQYF.

This clonotype has a count of ten or more. This chain links TRBV20-1 with TRBJ2-3; D call uncertain. Germline loops: CDR1 DFQATT, CDR2 SNEGSKA (reference sequence). This CDR3 has 15 amino acids. V was cut by 3 bases and J by 1 base, with 14 bases left in between. CDR3 residues: CSARIPWRGTDTQYF. In DNA, the CDR3 is TGCAGTGCTAGGATTCCGTGGCGAGGCACAGATACGCAGTATTTT.

The chain has TRBV6-2 or TRBV6-3 and TRBJ2-1; D unresolved. CDR1 is MNHEY and CDR2 is SVGEGT in the germline V gene. Trimming removed 4 bases at V and 6 bases at J, with 13 bases between. CDR3 length: 14 amino acids. CDR3 in DNA: TGTGCCAGCAGTTCCTCCTCCTCGGTCAATGAGCAGTTCTTC. Its protein is CASSSSSSVNEQFF.

V gene TRBV7-9 combines with J gene TRBJ2-7, with a weak D call TRBD1 (5 bases). CDR1 and CDR2 from the germline V gene are SEHNR and FQNEAQ (reference sequence). The CDR3 is 12 amino acids. The V end was cut by 5 bases, the J end by 6 bases, with 11 bases between. The CDR3 spells CASSRTPSEQYF. In DNA, the CDR3 is TGTGCCAGCAGCAGGACACCATCCGAGCAGTACTTC. The full variable domain, its missing parts supplied by reference TRBV7-9 and TRBJ2-7, is DTGVSQNPRHKITKRGQNVTFRCDPISEHNRLYWYRQTLGQGPEFLTYFQNEAQLEKSRLLSDRFSAERPKGSFSTLEIQRTEQGDSAMYLCASSRTPSEQYFGPGTRLTVT.

The CDR3 region is CASSQDYRTGSGEKLFF. The CDR3 DNA sequence: TGTGCCAGCAGCCAAGATTATAGAACAGGATCGGGTGAAAAACTGTTTTTT. V and J are TRBV4-2 and TRBJ1-4, with a possible D match to TRBD1 (5 bases). Between the trimmed V and J ends, which lost 0 bases and 7 bases, there was a span of 18 bases. This CDR3 region has 17 residues. The germline CDR1 and CDR2 sequences are LGHNA and YNFKEQ.

The rearrangement joins TRBV10-3 to TRBJ1-5; 8 bases align to TRBD1. Germline V lookup: CDR1 ENHRY, CDR2 SYGVKD. V was pared by 10 bases and J by 1 base, with 9 bases of the junction left unmatched. The CDR3 consists of 15 residues. The CDR3 reads CATGRQGSSNQPQHF. In nucleotides, the CDR3 is TGTGCCACCGGGAGACAGGGGTCCAGCAATCAGCCCCAGCATTTT.

Points on this clonotype: This sequence may be a read error, since a much larger clone differs from it by one base. CDR3 sequence (DNA): TGTGCCAGTACCGGGACCACGCTTTCCTACGAGCAGTTCTTC. This translates into CASTGTTLSYEQFF. The chain recombines TRBV6-1 with TRBJ2-1, with D perhaps given as TRBD1 or TRBD2 (5 bases each). Germline V lookup: CDR1 MNHNS, CDR2 SASEGT. The CDR3 extends over 14 amino acids. Trimming removed 9 bases at V and 10 bases at J, with 22 bases between.

The chain uses TRBV9 and TRBJ2-2, with 8 nucleotides matching TRBD1. After removal of 4 bases from V and 7 bases from J, the junction contained 6 bases not matched to a gene. The CDR3 is 14 residues long. Per the germline V gene, CDR1 is SGDLS and CDR2 is YYNGEE. The CDR3 here is CASSSDRASGELFF. The CDR3 DNA follows: TGTGCCAGCAGCTCGGACAGGGCGAGCGGGGAGCTGTTTTTT.